This T cell receptor beta chain is drawn from a study of cytomegalovirus exposure and HLA in healthy donors. PCR amplification relied on 60 Vbeta primers (plus 13 Jbeta primers). Repertoires were generated with immunoSEQ multiplex PCR, while TCRdb's copy carries only in-frame clones and drops some. The data contain about 140,000 clones, approximately 61% of them singletons. The clonotype comes from a human donor in good health. The sequencing sample was made of PBMCs.

CDR3 protein: CASSIQGGPSGANVLTF. The CDR3 DNA reads TGCGCCAGCAGCATACAGGGGGGCCCCTCTGGGGCCAACGTCCTGACTTTC. The chain combines TRBV5-1 with TRBJ2-6, with TRBD1 identical over 8 bases. Germline V gene lookup returns CDR1 SGHRS and CDR2 YFSETQ. V gave up 4 bases and J gave up 0 bases; unmatched junction bases: 6. CDR3 length: 17 amino acids.